These 20 T cell receptor beta chains originate from one sample sequenced in a study of T-cell memory formation after mild COVID-19. A single record per CDR3 protein comes from TCRdb applying MiXCR to the 5' RACE reads. This sample has about 430,000 distinct CDR3 sequences; under 20% occur once, and the top ten carry 20% to 25%. The sequencing sample was made of PBMCs or a T cell subset sorted from them (not recorded which). The receptor source for this set is a man younger than 30 who had mild COVID-19 (a few samples of this study predate the infection). Cell type and time point are not known.

The J gene is TRBJ1-2, the V gene TRBV7-2; D remains ambiguous. CDR1 is SGHTA and CDR2 is FQGNSA in the germline V gene. V was trimmed by 1 base and J by 8 bases, leaving 8 bases between them. This CDR3 is built from 12 residues. CDR3 loop: CASSLGPGGYTF. The CDR3 DNA follows: TGTGCCAGCAGCTTAGGCCCGGGCGGCTACACCTTC.

This clonotype was seen a handful of times. The V and J genes are TRBV7-3 and TRBJ2-5; either TRBD1 or TRBD2 may fit D (5 bases each). The ends were cut back, 1 base at V and 2 bases at J, with 11 bases in the middle. Germline CDR1 SGHTA, CDR2 FQGTGA. CDR3 length: 15 amino acids. As DNA, the CDR3 is TGTGCCAGCAGCTTAAACGGGGACGGACAAGAGACCCAGTACTTC. Protein sequence: CASSLNGDGQETQYF.

This clonotype was detected many times. This chain joins TRBV7-9 and TRBJ2-5; D unresolved. CDR3 length equals 15 residues. Trimming pared 7 bases from V and 5 bases from J, leaving 20 bases between. CDR1 is SEHNR and CDR2 is FQNEAQ in the germline V gene (reference sequence). CDR3 nucleotides: TGTGCCAGCACCCGCCCGGTTGGGCCGCGGGAGACCCAGTACTTC. Its translation is CASTRPVGPRETQYF.

This clonotype was counted a few times. The V gene is TRBV7-6, the J gene TRBJ2-5; a possible D gene is TRBD2 (5 bases). V was shortened by 5 bases and J by 5 bases, with 12 bases between the two germline ends. Germline loops: CDR1 SGHVS, CDR2 FNYEAQ. This CDR3 has 13 residues. The CDR3 spells CASSPGLMETQYF. The CDR3 DNA follows: TGTGCCAGCAGCCCCGGACTTATGGAGACCCAGTACTTC.

The rearrangement joins TRBV4-2 to TRBJ2-6; D is possibly TRBD1 or TRBD2 (6 bases each). V dropped 9 bases and J dropped 4 bases, with 22 bases sitting between them. The length of the CDR3 is 17 residues. Looked up from germline, CDR1 is LGHNA and CDR2 is YNFKEQ. The CDR3 nucleotides are TGTGCCAGTGGCGGGGACCTGGGGGCGAGGGGGGCCAACGTCCTGACTTTC. Amino acid sequence: CASGGDLGARGANVLTF.

Only a few counts were recorded for this clonotype. The chain employs TRBV7-9 and TRBJ2-1; the D is unclear. The germline V gene encodes CDR1 SEHNR and CDR2 FQNEAQ (reference sequence). Deletions cut 5 bases from V and 6 bases from J, with 14 bases between. The CDR3 spans 14 residues. For the CDR3, the DNA is TGTGCCAGCAGCCATGGCCCCCTGGCCAATGAGCAGTTCTTC. Translation gives CASSHGPLANEQFF. Full variable domain (outside the CDR3, taken from reference TRBV7-9 and TRBJ2-1): DTGVSQNPRHKITKRGQNVTFRCDPISEHNRLYWYRQTLGQGPEFLTYFQNEAQLEKSRLLSDRFSAERPKGSFSTLEIQRTEQGDSAMYLCASSHGPLANEQFFGPGTRLTVL.

At least ten counts were recorded for this clonotype. A much larger clonotype is one base distant, so this may be a read error. This chain joins TRBV7-9 and TRBJ2-5; 12 bases are shared with TRBD2. There are 15 residues in the CDR3. Germline V gene lookup returns CDR1 SEHNR and CDR2 FQNEAQ (reference sequence). The J segment lost 5 bases and the V segment lost 1 base, leaving 2 bases of the junction unmatched. The CDR3 coding sequence is TGTGCCAGCAGCTTAGGCGGGACTAGCGGGGAGACCCAGTACTTC. Translating gives CASSLGGTSGETQYF.

The chain couples TRBV29-1 to TRBJ2-3; D remains ambiguous. Germline CDR1 reads SQVTM; CDR2 reads ANQGSEA. This CDR3 is built from 11 residues. Trimming took 6 bases from V and 2 from J, leaving 6 bases between them. The CDR3 spells CSVGYTDTQYF. The CDR3, as DNA: TGCAGCGTCGGATACACAGATACGCAGTATTTT.

This clonotype was seen repeatedly, ten times or more. The J gene is TRBJ1-2, the V gene TRBV20-1; D uncertain. Germline loops: CDR1 DFQATT, CDR2 SNEGSKA (reference sequence). The CDR3 covers 15 residues. V was trimmed by 1 base and J by 7 bases, leaving 19 bases between them. The CDR3 DNA reads as TGCAGTGCTAGAGGGGAGAACAGAGGGCCCGGTGGCTACACCTTC. Amino acid sequence: CSARGENRGPGGYTF.

This clonotype was seen only a few times. The V and J genes are TRBV4-1 and TRBJ2-1; D gene unclear. The germline V gene has CDR1 MGHRA and CDR2 YSYEKL. With 4 bases removed from V and 6 bases from J, the gap between germline ends came to 7 bases. The CDR3 is 12 amino acids. CDR3 amino acids: CASSRSSNEQFF. The CDR3 DNA is TGCGCCAGCAGCCGCTCAAGCAATGAGCAGTTCTTC.

This clonotype was counted a few times. V is TRBV4-1 and J is TRBJ1-4; D perhaps matches TRBD1 (5 bases). Trimming stripped 1 base from V and 8 bases from J, with 11 bases between. CDR1 MGHRA and CDR2 YSYEKL come from the germline V gene. This CDR3 region has 14 residues. This CDR3 reads CASSQVQGEEKLFF. In DNA, the CDR3 is TGCGCCAGCAGCCAAGTTCAAGGGGAGGAAAAACTGTTTTTT.

The sample holds a few counts of this clonotype. The chain recombines TRBV20-1 with TRBJ2-5; TRBD1 is a possible D gene (5 bases). Trimming removed 6 bases at V and 5 bases at J, with 13 bases between. This CDR3 has 12 amino acids. In germline, CDR1 is DFQATT, CDR2 SNEGSKA (reference sequence). The CDR3 coding sequence is TGCAGTGCCCCGGACATCCAGGAGACCCAGTACTTC. It is translated as CSAPDIQETQYF.

This clonotype was seen a few times. The J gene is TRBJ2-3, the V gene TRBV28, with TRBD2 matching over 11 bases. The CDR3 totals 19 residues. V lost 3 bases and J lost 2; bases outside the gene matches: 13. Germline V lookup: CDR1 MDHEN, CDR2 SYDVKM. In DNA form, the CDR3 reads TGTGCCAGCAGTTTGCTGATGGAGGCTAGCGGGGGGTCCACAGATACGCAGTATTTT. It encodes CASSLLMEASGGSTDTQYF.

This clonotype was detected only a few times. V usage is TRBV20-1 and J usage is TRBJ1-1, with D tentatively TRBD1 (6 bases). Germline CDR1 reads DFQATT; CDR2 reads SNEGSKA (reference sequence). Trimming left V 1 base short and J 1 base short, with 19 bases between. This CDR3 spans 17 amino acids. The CDR3 reads CSARGLGGQMTNTEAFF. The CDR3 coding sequence is TGCAGTGCTAGAGGTCTCGGGGGGCAAATGACGAACACTGAAGCTTTCTTT.

This chain joins TRBV4-1 and TRBJ2-2, with 8 bases lining up with TRBD1. The CDR3 extends over 17 amino acids. The junction had 8 bases not matched to a gene; V was cut back by 4 bases and J by 1 base. Germline V CDR1 and CDR2: MGHRA, YSYEKL. CDR3 protein: CASSRVPGTGNTGELFF. In DNA, the CDR3 is TGCGCCAGCAGCCGCGTCCCCGGGACAGGGAACACCGGGGAGCTGTTTTTT.

This rearrangement joins TRBV6-1 to TRBJ2-7; perhaps TRBD1 as D (5 bases). Germline CDR1 is MNHNS and CDR2 is SASEGT. Trimming stripped 2 bases from V and 0 bases from J, with 8 bases between. The CDR3 extends over 14 amino acids. The DNA for the CDR3 is TGTGCCAGCAGTGAACGACAGCACTCCTACGAGCAGTACTTC. This translates into CASSERQHSYEQYF.

The genes are TRBV6-1 and TRBJ2-3; D uncertain. Deletions cut 1 base from V and 5 bases from J, with 4 bases between. Germline CDR1 MNHNS, CDR2 SASEGT. The CDR3 consists of 12 residues. The CDR3 DNA reads as TGTGCCAGCAGTGAAGAGAGAGATACGCAGTATTTT. It translates to CASSEERDTQYF.

The rearrangement uses TRBV4-3 and TRBJ1-5; 10 bases agree with TRBD1. Germline loops: CDR1 LGHNA, CDR2 YSLEER. V was pared by 3 bases and J by 7 bases, with 3 bases of the junction left unmatched. CDR3 length: 14 residues. The CDR3 coding sequence is TGCGCCAGCAGCCAGGACAGGGGGTGGCAGCCCCAGCATTTT. This gives the protein CASSQDRGWQPQHF.

CDR3: CASSSGGGGSSRLEQFF. CDR3 nucleotide sequence: TGTGCCAGCAGTTCAGGTGGCGGGGGTTCTAGCAGGCTAGAGCAGTTCTTC. This chain connects TRBV28 to TRBJ2-1; the match to TRBD2 covers 7 bases. Germline CDR1 and CDR2: MDHEN and SYDVKM. With 4 bases clipped from V and 10 bases from J, the junction kept 19 bases outside the gene matches. The CDR3 runs 17 residues.

This clonotype has just a few counts. This sequence joins TRBV4-1 and TRBJ2-2; 10 positions match TRBD1. The CDR3 consists of 17 residues. Unmatched junction bases numbered 8, after V lost 3 bases and J lost 4 bases. From germline, CDR1 is MGHRA and CDR2 YSYEKL. CDR3 sequence (DNA): TGCGCCAGCAGCCACCGGGACAGGGGATTGGGCACCGGGGAGCTGTTTTTT. It specifies CASSHRDRGLGTGELFF.